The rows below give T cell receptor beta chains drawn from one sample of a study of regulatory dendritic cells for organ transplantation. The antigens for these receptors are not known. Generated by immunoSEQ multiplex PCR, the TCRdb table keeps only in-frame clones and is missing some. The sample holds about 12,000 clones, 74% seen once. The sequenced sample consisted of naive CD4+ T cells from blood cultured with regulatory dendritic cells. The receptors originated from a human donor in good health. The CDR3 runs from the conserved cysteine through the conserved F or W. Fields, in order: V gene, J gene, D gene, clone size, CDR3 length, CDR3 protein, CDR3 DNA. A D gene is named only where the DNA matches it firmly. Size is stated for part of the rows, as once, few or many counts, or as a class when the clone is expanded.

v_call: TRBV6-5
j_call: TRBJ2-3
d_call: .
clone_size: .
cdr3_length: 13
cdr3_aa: CASSPPRGDTQYF
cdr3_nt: TGTGCCAGCAGCCCCCCCCGAGGGGATACGCAGTATTTT

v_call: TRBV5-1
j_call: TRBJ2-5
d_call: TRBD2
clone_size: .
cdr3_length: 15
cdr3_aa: CASSPGLAGGETQYF
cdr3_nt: TGCGCCAGCAGCCCTGGACTAGCGGGGGGGGAGACCCAGTACTTC

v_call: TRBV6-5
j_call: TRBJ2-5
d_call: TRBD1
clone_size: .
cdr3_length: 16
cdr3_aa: CASSYWKQGAGETQYF
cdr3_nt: TGTGCCAGCAGTTACTGGAAACAGGGGGCTGGGGAGACCCAGTACTTC

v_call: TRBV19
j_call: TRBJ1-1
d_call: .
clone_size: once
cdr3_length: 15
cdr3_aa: CASAPGFGVNTEAFF
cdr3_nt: TGTGCCAGCGCCCCTGGGTTCGGGGTGAACACTGAAGCTTTCTTT

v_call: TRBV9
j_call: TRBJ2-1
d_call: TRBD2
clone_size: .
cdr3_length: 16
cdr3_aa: CASSPRLAFTYNEQFF
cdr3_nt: TGTGCCAGCAGCCCCCGACTAGCTTTCACCTACAATGAGCAGTTCTTC

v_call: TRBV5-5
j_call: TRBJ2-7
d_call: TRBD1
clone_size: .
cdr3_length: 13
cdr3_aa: CASTRQGFDEQYF
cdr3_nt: TGTGCCAGCACCCGACAGGGTTTCGACGAGCAGTACTTC

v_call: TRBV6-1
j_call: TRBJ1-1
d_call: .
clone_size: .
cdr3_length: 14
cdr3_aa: CASSSQVLNTEAFF
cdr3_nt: TGTGCCAGCAGTTCACAGGTCCTGAACACTGAAGCTTTCTTT

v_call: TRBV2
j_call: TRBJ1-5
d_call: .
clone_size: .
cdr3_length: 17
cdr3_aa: CASRPFQDSRGGQPQHF
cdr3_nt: TGTGCCAGCAGGCCCTTTCAGGACAGTAGAGGTGGTCAGCCCCAGCATTTT

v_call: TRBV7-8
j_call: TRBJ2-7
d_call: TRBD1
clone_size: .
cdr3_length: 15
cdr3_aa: CASSFSGTGNREQYF
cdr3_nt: TGTGCCAGCAGCTTTTCCGGGACAGGGAATCGCGAGCAGTACTTC

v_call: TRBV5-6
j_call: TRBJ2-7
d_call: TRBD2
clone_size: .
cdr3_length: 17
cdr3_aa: CASSSPGLSGGLGEQYF
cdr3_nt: TGTGCCAGCAGCTCGCCCGGACTTAGCGGGGGACTTGGAGAGCAGTACTTC

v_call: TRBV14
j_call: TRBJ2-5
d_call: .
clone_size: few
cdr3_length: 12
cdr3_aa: CASSPHRETQYF
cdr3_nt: TGTGCCAGCAGCCCACATCGAGAGACCCAGTACTTC

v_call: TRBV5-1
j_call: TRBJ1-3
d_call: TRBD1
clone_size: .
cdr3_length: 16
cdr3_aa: CASSRTTGEGGNTIYF
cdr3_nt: TGCGCCAGCAGCCGGACGACAGGGGAAGGTGGAAACACCATATATTTT

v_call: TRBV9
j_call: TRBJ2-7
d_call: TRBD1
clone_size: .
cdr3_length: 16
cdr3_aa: CASSVAGQGALYEQYF
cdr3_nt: TGTGCCAGCAGCGTAGCTGGACAGGGGGCGCTCTACGAGCAGTACTTC

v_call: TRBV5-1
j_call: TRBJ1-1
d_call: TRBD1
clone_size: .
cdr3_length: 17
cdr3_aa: CASSLYSSGGLNTEAFF
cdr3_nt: TGCGCCAGCAGCTTGTACTCTTCAGGGGGCCTGAACACTGAAGCTTTCTTT

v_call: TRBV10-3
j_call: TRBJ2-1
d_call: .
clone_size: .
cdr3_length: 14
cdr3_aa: CAIGGSDQNNEQFF
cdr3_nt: TGTGCCATCGGAGGCAGTGACCAAAATAATGAGCAGTTCTTC

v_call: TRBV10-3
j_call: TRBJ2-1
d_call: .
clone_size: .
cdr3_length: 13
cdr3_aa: CAINQQGYNEQFF
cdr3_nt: TGTGCCATCAACCAACAGGGTTACAATGAGCAGTTCTTC

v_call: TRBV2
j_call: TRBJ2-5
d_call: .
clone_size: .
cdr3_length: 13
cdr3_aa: CASSETGQETQYF
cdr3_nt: TGTGCCAGCAGTGAGACAGGCCAAGAGACCCAGTACTTC

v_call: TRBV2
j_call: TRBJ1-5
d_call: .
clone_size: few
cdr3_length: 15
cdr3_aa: CASSELRGVGQPQHF
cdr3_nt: TGTGCCAGCAGTGAACTCAGGGGCGTTGGTCAGCCCCAGCATTTT

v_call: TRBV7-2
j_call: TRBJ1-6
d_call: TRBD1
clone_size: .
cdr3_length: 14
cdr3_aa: CASSSGTENSPLHF
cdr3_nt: TGTGCCAGCAGCTCCGGGACAGAAAATTCACCCCTCCACTTT

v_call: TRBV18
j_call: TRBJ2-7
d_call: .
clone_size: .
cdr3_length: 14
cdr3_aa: CASSLAAGTYEQYF
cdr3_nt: TGTGCCAGCTCATTAGCAGCGGGCACCTACGAGCAGTACTTC

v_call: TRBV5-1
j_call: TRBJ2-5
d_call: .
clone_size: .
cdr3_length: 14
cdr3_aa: CASSLGGSQETQYF
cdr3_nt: TGCGCCAGCAGCTTGGGAGGCAGTCAAGAGACCCAGTACTTC

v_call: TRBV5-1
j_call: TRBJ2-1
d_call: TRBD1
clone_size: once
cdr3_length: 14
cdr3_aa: CASSHGTGDNEQFF
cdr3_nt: TGCGCCAGCAGCCACGGGACAGGGGACAATGAGCAGTTCTTC

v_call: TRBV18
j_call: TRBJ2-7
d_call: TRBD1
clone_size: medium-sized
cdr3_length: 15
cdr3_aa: CASSPNRGSTYEQYF
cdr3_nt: TGTGCCAGCTCCCCTAACAGGGGGAGTACCTACGAGCAGTACTTC

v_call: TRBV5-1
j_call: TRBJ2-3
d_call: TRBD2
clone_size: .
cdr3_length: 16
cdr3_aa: CASSETSGGATDTQYF
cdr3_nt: TGCGCCAGCAGCGAAACTAGCGGGGGGGCAACAGATACGCAGTATTTT

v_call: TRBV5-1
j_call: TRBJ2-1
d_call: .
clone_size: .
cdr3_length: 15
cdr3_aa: CASSLVADNYNEQFF
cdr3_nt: TGCGCCAGCAGCTTGGTCGCGGACAACTACAATGAGCAGTTCTTC

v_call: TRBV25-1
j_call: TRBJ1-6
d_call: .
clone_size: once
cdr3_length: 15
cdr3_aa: CASSLAGSRNSPLHF
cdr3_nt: TGTGCCAGCAGTCTGGCCGGGAGCCGGAATTCACCCCTCCACTTT

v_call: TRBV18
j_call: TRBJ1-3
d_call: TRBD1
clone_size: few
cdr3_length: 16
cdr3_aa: CASSSGQAASGNTIYF
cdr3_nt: TGTGCCAGCTCCTCCGGACAGGCCGCCTCTGGAAACACCATATATTTT

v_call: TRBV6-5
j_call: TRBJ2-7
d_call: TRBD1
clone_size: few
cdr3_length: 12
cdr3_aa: CASSRRGLEQYF
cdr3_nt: TGTGCCAGCAGTCGCAGGGGGCTGGAGCAGTACTTC

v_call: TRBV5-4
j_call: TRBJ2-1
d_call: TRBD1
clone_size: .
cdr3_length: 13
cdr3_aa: CASSPRDSNEQFF
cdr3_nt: TGTGCCAGCAGCCCCCGGGACAGCAATGAGCAGTTCTTC

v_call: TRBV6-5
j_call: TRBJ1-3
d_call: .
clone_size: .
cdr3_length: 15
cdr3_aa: CATTRGPNMRNTIYF
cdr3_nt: TGTGCCACCACGCGGGGACCCAATATGCGAAACACCATATATTTT

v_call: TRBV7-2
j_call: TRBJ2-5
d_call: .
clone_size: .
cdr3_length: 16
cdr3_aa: CASSPGPSAPQETQYF
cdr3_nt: TGTGCCAGCAGCCCCGGCCCCAGCGCCCCTCAAGAGACCCAGTACTTC

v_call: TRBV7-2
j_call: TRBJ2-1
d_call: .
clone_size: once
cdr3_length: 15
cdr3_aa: CASSLGREQGYEQFF
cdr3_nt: TGTGCCAGCAGCTTGGGGCGTGAACAGGGCTATGAGCAGTTCTTC

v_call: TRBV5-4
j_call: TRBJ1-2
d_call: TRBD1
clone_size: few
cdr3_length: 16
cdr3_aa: CASSLGGWSGGYGYTF
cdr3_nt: TGTGCCAGCAGCTTGGGGGGGTGGTCAGGGGGCTATGGCTACACCTTC

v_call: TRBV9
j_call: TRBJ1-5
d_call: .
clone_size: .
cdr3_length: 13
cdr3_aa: CASSLRSNQPQHF
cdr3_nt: TGTGCCAGCAGCCTCAGAAGCAATCAGCCCCAGCATTTT

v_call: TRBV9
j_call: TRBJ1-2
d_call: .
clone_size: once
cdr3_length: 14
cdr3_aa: CASSVGTANYGYTF
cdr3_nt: TGTGCCAGCAGCGTAGGGACAGCAAACTATGGCTACACCTTC

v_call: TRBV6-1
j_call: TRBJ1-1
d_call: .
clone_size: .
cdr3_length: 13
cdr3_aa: CASSEYGQHEAFF
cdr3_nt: TGTGCCAGCAGTGAATACGGACAGCATGAAGCTTTCTTT

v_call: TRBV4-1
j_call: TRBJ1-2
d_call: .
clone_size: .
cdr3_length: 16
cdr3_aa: CASSQEGGEANYGYTF
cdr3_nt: TGCGCCAGCAGCCAAGAGGGAGGAGAAGCTAACTATGGCTACACCTTC

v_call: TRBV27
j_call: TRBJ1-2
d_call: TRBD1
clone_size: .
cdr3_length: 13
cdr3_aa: CASRATGGHGYTF
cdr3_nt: TGTGCCAGCAGGGCGACAGGGGGCCATGGCTACACCTTC

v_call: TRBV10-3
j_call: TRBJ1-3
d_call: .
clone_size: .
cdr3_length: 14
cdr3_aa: CAISELERGNTIYF
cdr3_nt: TGTGCCATCAGTGAGCTGGAGCGTGGAAACACCATATATTTT

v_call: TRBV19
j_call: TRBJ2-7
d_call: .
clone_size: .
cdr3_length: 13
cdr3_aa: CASSIAGRGEQYF
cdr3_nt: TGTGCCAGTAGTATCGCTGGTCGGGGCGAGCAGTACTTC

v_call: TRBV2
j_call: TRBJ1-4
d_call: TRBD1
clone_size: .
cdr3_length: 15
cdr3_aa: CASTGTVTTNEKLFF
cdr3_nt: TGTGCCAGCACCGGGACAGTCACAACTAATGAAAAACTGTTTTTT

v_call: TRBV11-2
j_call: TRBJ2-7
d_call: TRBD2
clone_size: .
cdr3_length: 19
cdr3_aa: CASSLNLRTSAGGRYEQYF
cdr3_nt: TGTGCCAGCAGCTTAAATCTGCGGACGTCAGCGGGGGGCCGCTACGAGCAGTACTTC

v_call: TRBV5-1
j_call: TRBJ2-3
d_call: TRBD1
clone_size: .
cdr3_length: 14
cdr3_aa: CASSAGQGADTQYF
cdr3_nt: TGCGCCAGCAGCGCAGGACAGGGCGCAGATACGCAGTATTTT

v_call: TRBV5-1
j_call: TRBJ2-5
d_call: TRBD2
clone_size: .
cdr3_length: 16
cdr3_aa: CASMPGTSGVQETQYF
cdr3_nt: TGCGCCAGCATGCCCGGGACTAGCGGGGTTCAAGAGACCCAGTACTTC

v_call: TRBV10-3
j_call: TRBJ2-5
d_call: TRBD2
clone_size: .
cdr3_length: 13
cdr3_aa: CAISGEGKETQYF
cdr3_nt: TGTGCCATCAGTGGGGAGGGAAAAGAGACCCAGTACTTC

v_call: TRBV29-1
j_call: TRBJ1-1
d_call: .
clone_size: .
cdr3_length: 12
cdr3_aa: CSVERGKGEAFF
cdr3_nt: TGCAGCGTTGAACGAGGGAAGGGTGAAGCTTTCTTT

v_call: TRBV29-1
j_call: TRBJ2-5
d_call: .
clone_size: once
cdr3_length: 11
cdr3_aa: CSVDGQETQYF
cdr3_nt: TGCAGCGTTGATGGCCAGGAGACCCAGTACTTC

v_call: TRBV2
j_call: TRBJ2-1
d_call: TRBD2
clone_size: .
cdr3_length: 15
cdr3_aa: CASSGERGGPNEQFF
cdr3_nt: TGTGCCAGCAGTGGCGAGCGGGGGGGCCCCAATGAGCAGTTCTTC

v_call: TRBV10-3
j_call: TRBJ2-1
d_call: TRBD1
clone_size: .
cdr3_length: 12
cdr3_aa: CAIKGGTNEQFF
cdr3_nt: TGTGCCATCAAAGGGGGCACGAATGAGCAGTTCTTC

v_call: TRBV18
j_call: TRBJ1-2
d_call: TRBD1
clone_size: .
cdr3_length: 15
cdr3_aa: CASSPRQGRDYGYTF
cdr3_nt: TGTGCCAGCTCACCACGACAGGGGAGGGACTATGGCTACACCTTC

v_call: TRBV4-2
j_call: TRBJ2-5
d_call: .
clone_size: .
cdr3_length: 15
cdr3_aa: CASSQDQAFQETQYF
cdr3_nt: TGTGCCAGCAGCCAAGATCAGGCCTTCCAAGAGACCCAGTACTTC

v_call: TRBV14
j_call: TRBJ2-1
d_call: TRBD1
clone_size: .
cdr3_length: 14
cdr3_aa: CASSQYRGYNEQFF
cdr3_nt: TGTGCCAGCAGCCAGTACAGGGGTTACAATGAGCAGTTCTTC

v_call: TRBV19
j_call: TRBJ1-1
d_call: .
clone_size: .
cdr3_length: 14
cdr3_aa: CASSIKLTGSEAFF
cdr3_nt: TGTGCCAGTAGTATAAAACTAACGGGGTCAGAGGCTTTCTTT

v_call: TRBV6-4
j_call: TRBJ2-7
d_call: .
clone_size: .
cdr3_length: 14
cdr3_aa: CASRGPRKGYEQYF
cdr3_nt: TGTGCCAGCAGGGGGCCCCGGAAAGGATACGAGCAGTACTTC

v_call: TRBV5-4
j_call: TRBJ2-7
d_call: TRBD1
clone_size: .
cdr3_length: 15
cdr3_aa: CASSLEGALRNEQYF
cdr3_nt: TGTGCCAGCAGCTTGGAGGGGGCCCTCCGGAACGAGCAGTACTTC